The subject of this entry is one T cell receptor beta chain. The sample originates from a study of blood T cell repertoires in COVID-19. Assay: immunoSEQ multiplex PCR; the TCRdb copy retains only in-frame clones and omits some. The sample records about 260,000 clones, about 89% being singletons. Germline V lookup: CDR1 SGHTA, CDR2 FQGTGA. The length of the CDR3 is 13 residues. The V and J ends lost 5 bases and 1 base respectively, with 8 bases between them. Input material: peripheral blood. The origin of this receptor is a woman aged 35 to 49 who had recovered from COVID-19. The genes are TRBV7-3 and TRBJ1-1; a weak D match, TRBD1 (6 bases). The CDR3 nucleotides read TGTGCCAGCAGCGAGGGACAGAACACTGAAGCTTTCTTT. It encodes CASSEGQNTEAFF.